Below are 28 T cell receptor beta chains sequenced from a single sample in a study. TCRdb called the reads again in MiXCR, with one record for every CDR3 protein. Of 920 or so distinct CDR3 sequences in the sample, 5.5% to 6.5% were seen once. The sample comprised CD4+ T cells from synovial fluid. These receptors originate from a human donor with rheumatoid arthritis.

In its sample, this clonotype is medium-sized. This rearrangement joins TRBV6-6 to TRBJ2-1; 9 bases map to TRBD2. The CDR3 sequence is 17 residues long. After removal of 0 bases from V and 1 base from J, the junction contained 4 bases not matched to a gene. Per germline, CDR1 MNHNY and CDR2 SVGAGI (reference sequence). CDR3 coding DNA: TGTGCCAGCAGTTACTCGAATAGCGGGAGTTCCTACAATGAGCAGTTCTTC. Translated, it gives CASSYSNSGSSYNEQFF.

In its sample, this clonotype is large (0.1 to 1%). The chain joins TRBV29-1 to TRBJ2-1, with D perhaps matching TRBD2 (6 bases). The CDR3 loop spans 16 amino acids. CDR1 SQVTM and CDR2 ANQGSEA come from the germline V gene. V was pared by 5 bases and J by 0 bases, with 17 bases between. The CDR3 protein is CSVRAGIRPSYNEQFF. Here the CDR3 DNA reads TGCAGCGTTAGAGCGGGTATCAGACCCTCCTACAATGAGCAGTTCTTC.

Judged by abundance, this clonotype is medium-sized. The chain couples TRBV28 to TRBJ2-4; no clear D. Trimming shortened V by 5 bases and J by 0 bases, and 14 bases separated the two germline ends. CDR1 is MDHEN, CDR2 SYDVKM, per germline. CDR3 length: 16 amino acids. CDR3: CASSPLGSRAKNIQYF. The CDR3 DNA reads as TGTGCCAGCAGTCCCCTCGGCAGTAGAGCCAAAAACATTCAGTACTTC.

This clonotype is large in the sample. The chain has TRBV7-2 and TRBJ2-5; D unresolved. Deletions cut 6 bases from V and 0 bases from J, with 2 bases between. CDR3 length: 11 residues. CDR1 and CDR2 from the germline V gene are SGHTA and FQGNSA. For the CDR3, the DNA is TGTGCCAGCAGTAACCAAGAGACCCAGTACTTC. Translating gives CASSNQETQYF. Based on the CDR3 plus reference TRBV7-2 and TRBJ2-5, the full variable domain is GAGVSQSPSNKVTEKGKDVELRCDPISGHTALYWYRQSLGQGLEFLIYFQGNSAPDKSGLPSDRFSAERTGGSVSTLTIQRTQQEDSAVYLCASSNQETQYFGPGTRLLVL.

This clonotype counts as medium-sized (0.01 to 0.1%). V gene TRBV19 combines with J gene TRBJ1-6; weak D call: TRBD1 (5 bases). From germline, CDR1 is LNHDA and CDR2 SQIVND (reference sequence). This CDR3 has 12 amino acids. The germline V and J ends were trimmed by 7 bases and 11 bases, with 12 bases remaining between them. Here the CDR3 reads CASTRWGAPLHF. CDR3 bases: TGTGCCAGTACCAGATGGGGGGCACCCCTCCACTTT.

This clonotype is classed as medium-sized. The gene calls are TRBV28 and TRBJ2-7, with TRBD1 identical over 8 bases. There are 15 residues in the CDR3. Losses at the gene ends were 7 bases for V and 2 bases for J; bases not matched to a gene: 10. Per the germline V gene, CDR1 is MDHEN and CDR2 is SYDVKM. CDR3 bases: TGTGCCAGCATCGACCCCAGGGGGCGCACCTACGAGCAGTACTTC. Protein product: CASIDPRGRTYEQYF.

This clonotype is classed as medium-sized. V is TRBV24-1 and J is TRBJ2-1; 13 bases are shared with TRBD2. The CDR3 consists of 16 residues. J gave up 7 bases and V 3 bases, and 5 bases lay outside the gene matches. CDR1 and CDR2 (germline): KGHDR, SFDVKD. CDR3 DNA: TGTGCCACCAGTGATCCGACTAGCGGGAGGTCTAATGAGCAGTTCTTC. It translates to CATSDPTSGRSNEQFF.

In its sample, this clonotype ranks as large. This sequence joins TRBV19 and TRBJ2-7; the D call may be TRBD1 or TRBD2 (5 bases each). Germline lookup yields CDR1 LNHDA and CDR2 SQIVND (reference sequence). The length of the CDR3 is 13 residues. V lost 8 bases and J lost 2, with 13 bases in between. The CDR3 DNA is TGTGCCAGTTCGAGGGACGGACCCTACGAGCAGTACTTC. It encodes CASSRDGPYEQYF.

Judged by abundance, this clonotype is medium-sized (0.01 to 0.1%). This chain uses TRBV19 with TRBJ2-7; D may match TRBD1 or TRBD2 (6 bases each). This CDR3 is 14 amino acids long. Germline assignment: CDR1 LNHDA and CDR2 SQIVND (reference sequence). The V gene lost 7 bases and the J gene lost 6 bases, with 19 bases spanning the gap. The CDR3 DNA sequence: TGTGCCAGTAACAGAGGGGGGAACTCCCTCGAGCAGTACTTC. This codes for CASNRGGNSLEQYF.

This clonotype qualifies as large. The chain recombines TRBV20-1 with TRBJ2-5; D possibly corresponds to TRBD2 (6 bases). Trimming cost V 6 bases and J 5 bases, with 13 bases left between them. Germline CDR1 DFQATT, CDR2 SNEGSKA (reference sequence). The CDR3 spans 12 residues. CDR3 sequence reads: CSAETRGETQYF. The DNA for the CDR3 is TGCAGTGCCGAGACTAGAGGGGAGACCCAGTACTTC.

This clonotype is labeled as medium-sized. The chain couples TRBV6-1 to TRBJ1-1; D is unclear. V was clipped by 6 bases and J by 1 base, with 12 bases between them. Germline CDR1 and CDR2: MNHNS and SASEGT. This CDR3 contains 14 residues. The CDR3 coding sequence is TGTGCCAGCAGGATTCGGACGGGGAACACTGAAGCTTTCTTT. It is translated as CASRIRTGNTEAFF.

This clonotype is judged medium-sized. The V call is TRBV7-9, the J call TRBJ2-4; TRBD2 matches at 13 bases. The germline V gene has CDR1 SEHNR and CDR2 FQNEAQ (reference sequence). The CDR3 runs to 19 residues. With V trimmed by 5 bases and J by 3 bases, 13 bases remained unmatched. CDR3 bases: TGTGCCAGCAGCAGAAGATCCGGGACTAGCGGGAAGGTCAAAAACATTCAGTACTTC. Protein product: CASSRRSGTSGKVKNIQYF. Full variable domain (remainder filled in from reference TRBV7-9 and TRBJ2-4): DTGVSQNPRHKITKRGQNVTFRCDPISEHNRLYWYRQTLGQGPEFLTYFQNEAQLEKSRLLSDRFSAERPKGSFSTLEIQRTEQGDSAMYLCASSRRSGTSGKVKNIQYFGAGTRLSVL.

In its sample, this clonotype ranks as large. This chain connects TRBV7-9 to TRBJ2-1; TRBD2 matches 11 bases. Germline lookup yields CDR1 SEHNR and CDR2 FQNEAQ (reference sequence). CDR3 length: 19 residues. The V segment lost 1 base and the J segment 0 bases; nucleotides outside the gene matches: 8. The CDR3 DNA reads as TGTGCCAGCAGCTTAGGTGGGGGGACTAGCGGATACTCCTACAATGAGCAGTTCTTC. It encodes CASSLGGGTSGYSYNEQFF.

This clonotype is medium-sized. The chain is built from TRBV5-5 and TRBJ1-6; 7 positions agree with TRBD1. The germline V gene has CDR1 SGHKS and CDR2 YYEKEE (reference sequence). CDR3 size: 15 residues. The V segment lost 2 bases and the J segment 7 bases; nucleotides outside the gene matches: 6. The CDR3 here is CASSLRTGLNSPLHF. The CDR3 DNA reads TGTGCCAGCAGCTTACGGACAGGACTAAATTCACCCCTCCACTTT.

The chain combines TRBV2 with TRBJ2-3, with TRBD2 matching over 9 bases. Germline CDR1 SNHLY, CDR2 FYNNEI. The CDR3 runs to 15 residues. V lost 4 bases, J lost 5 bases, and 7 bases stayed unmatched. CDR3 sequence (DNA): TGTGCCAGCAGTGGTACTAGCGGGTCAATAGATACGCAGTATTTT. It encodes CASSGTSGSIDTQYF.

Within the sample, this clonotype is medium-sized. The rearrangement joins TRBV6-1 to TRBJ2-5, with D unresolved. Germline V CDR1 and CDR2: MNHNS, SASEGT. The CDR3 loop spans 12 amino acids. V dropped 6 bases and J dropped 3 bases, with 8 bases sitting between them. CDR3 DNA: TGTGCCAGCAGGACCTTAAAAGAGACCCAGTACTTC. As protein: CASRTLKETQYF.

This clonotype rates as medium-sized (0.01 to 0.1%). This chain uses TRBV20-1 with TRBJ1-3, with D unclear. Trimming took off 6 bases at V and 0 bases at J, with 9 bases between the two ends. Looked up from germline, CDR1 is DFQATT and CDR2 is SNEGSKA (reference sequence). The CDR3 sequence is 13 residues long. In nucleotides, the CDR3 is TGCAGTGCCCTCGGGCCCTCTGGAAACACCATATATTTT. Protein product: CSALGPSGNTIYF.

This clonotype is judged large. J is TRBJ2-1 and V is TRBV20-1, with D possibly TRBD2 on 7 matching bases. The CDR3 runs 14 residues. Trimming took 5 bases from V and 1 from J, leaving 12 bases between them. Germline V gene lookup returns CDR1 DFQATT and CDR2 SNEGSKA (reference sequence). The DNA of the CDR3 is TGCAGTGCTGCTAGGGGGGGATCCTACAATGAGCAGTTCTTC. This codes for CSAARGGSYNEQFF.

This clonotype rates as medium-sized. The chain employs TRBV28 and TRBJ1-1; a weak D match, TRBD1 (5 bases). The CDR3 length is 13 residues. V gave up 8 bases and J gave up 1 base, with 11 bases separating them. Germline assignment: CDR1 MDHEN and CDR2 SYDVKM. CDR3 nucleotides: TGTGCCAGCTTAGGACACGGGAACACTGAAGCTTTCTTT. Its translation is CASLGHGNTEAFF. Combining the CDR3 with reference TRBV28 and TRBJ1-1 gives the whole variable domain DVKVTQSSRYLVKRTGEKVFLECVQDMDHENMFWYRQDPGLGLRLIYFSYDVKMKEKGDIPEGYSVSREKKERFSLILESASTNQTSMYLCASLGHGNTEAFFGQGTRLTVV.

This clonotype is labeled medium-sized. CDR3 nucleotide sequence: TGTGCCAGCAGCTTGTCAGGGTTGGACACTGAAGCTTTCTTT. Amino acid sequence: CASSLSGLDTEAFF. The chain combines TRBV7-9 with TRBJ1-1; D may be TRBD1 (5 bases). The V and J ends lost 3 bases and 3 bases respectively, with 11 bases between them. Germline values: CDR1 SEHNR, CDR2 FQNEAQ (reference sequence). CDR3 length: 14 residues.

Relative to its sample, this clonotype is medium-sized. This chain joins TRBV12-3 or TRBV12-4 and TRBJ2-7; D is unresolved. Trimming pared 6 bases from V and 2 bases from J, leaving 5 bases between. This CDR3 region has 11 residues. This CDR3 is CASSLTYEQYF. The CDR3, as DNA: TGTGCCAGCAGCTTAACCTACGAGCAGTACTTC.

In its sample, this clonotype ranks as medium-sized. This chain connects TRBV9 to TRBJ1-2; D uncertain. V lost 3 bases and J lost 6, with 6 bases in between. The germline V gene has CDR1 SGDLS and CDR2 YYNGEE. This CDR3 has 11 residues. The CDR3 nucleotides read TGTGCCAGCAGCGGAATAGATGGCTACACCTTC. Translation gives CASSGIDGYTF.

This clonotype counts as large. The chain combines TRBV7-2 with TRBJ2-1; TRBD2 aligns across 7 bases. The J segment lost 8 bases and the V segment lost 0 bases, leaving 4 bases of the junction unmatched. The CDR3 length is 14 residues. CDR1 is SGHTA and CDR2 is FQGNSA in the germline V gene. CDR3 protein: CASSLARLADEQFF. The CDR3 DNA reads TGTGCCAGCAGCTTAGCGAGGCTAGCGGATGAGCAGTTCTTC. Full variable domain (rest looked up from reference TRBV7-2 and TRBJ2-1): GAGVSQSPSNKVTEKGKDVELRCDPISGHTALYWYRQSLGQGLEFLIYFQGNSAPDKSGLPSDRFSAERTGGSVSTLTIQRTQQEDSAVYLCASSLARLADEQFFGPGTRLTVL.

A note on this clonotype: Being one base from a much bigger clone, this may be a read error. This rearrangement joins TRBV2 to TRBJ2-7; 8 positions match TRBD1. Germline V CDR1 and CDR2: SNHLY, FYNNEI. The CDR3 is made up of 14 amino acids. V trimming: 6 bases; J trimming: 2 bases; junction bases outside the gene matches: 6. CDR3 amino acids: CASRTGTGTYEQYF. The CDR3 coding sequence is TGTGCCAGCAGGACCGGGACAGGCACCTACGAGCAGTACTTC.

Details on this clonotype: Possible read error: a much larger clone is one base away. The CDR3 loop reads CVTSRDDREPTDTQYF. CDR3 sequence (DNA): TGTGTCACCAGCAGAGATGACCGGGAGCCCACAGATACGCAGTATTTT. The rearrangement joins TRBV15 to TRBJ2-3; D is possibly TRBD2 (6 bases). CDR3 length: 16 amino acids. Germline CDR1 reads LNHNV; CDR2 reads YYDKDF (reference sequence).

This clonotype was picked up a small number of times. CDR3 DNA: TGTGCCAGCAGTTCGGACAGGGGGGCCTACGAGCAGTACTTC. It specifies CASSSDRGAYEQYF. This chain connects TRBV6-5 to TRBJ2-7, with 10 bases identical to TRBD1. This CDR3 spans 14 amino acids. Germline values: CDR1 MNHEY, CDR2 SVGAGI. V dropped 4 bases and J dropped 2; count of bases not matched to a gene: 2.

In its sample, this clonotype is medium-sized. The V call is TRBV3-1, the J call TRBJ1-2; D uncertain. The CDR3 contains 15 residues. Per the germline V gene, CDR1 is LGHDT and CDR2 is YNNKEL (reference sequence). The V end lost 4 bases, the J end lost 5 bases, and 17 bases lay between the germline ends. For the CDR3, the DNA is TGTGCCAGCAGCCCGAAGGGCAGGTCCGTTTATGGCTACACCTTC. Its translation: CASSPKGRSVYGYTF.

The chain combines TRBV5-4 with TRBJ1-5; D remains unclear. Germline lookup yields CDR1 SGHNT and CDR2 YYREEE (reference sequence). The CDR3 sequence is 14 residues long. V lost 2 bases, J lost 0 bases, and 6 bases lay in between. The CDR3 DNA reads TGTGCCAGCAGCTTAAGGGATAGCAATCAGCCCCAGCATTTT. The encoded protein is CASSLRDSNQPQHF. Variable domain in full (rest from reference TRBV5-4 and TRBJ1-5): ETGVTQSPTHLIKTRGQQVTLRCSSQSGHNTVSWYQQALGQGPQFIFQYYREEENGRGNFPPRFSGLQFPNYSSELNVNALELDDSALYLCASSLRDSNQPQHFGDGTRLSIL.